Described below is a single T cell receptor beta chain sequence and its context. The clone's antigen remains unknown. No per-base quality is available; no much larger clone lies one base away. TCR beta repertoires were profiled from peripheral blood of some 13 young patients with multiple sclerosis to demonstrate the VDJtools post-analysis software. The multiple sclerosis patients were children and adolescents between roughly 6 and 16 years of age. Library generation was performed with PCR. This sample was sequenced with an Illumina HiSeq 2500. Unique molecular identifiers were incorporated into TCR beta cDNA libraries to reduce PCR and sequencing biases. About 500,000 cDNA molecules were obtained for every 1 to 10 million input T cells, so each molecule roughly corresponded to one T cell. The same protocol used for the earlier healthy control dataset was applied to prepare and sequence the patient libraries. Samples belonging to the same batch were prepared together, multiplexed and sequenced on a shared HiSeq lane. On the study's bioinformatics: Raw barcoded reads were processed with MIGEC, and single-read molecular identifier groups were discarded before consensus assembly and CDR3 extraction. Clonotype tables were post-analysed with VDJtools, and diversity was normalized by down-sampling all datasets to the smallest sample size. To correct batch-related cross-sample contamination, repertoire overlap clustering matched CDR3 amino acid sequences but not nucleotide sequences. TCRdb itself trimmed the public reads at Q25 with fastp, ran MiXCR and retained productive beta chains. Records with the same CDR3 protein are collapsed into one entry carrying the most frequent genes and DNA. TCRdb assigned the V and J calls; the authors' analysis was not used. This sample has about 620,000 distinct CDR3 sequences in its table, and around 44% of those were observed once. The ten largest clones represent 1.5% to 2% of the sample.

The data were obtained in a study of post-analysis software for immune sequencing data (dated by TCRdb to 2013 to 2016). Background on the whole study: The recorded disease courses included relapsing-remitting, secondary progressive and progressive-relapsing multiple sclerosis, and some patients had no subtype annotation. Patient repertoires were compared against about a dozen previously published healthy control repertoires from donors aged 6 to 25 years. A subset of samples was prepared in parallel using single-end sample barcoding, then pooled and co-amplified after Illumina adapter ligation. Here is what the overall study found, with its caveats: The multiple sclerosis patient group was slightly younger than the control group. About 5 TRBV segments, including TRBV5-6, TRBV5-1 and TRBV20-1, were significantly more frequent in patients than controls. When samples were clustered directly using the F measure, samples prepared in the same batch co-clustered strongly, which prompted a batch-effect correction. Normalized Chao1 diversity was significantly lower in multiple sclerosis patients than controls, suggesting substantial peripheral T-cell clonal expansion.

Between the V and J ends, shortened by 10 bases and 2 bases respectively, the junction contains 11 bases. The CDR3, from cysteine to phenylalanine, totals 13 residues. The entry retains the CDR3 DNA only, 39 bases that are in frame from base 1. Here the chain combines TRBV12-3 or TRBV12-4 and TRBJ2-2, with TRBD1 tentatively as D gene (6 bases match). What was sequenced was blood. The TCR sequence derives from a girl aged 10 to 17 with multiple sclerosis. The DNA reads TGTGCCACCGGACAGCCTAACACCGGGGAGCTGTTTTTT. Protein translation: CATGQPNTGELFF.